Sequencing of this T cell receptor beta chain was carried out in a study of OX40 agonist ivuxolimab in advanced cancers. As for this clone: Its target is not known.

Sequencing used immunoSEQ multiplex PCR; TCRdb keeps in-frame clones, though not all of them. The sample includes about 49,000 clones, roughly 84% of them seen just once. Study results and limitations: Clones of CD4+ and CD8+ blood T cells grew by week 6 at doses of 0.1 to 3.0 mg/kg.

The CDR3 is 15 amino acids. The germline V gene encodes CDR1 SGHTA and CDR2 FQGTGA. V lost 5 bases to trimming and J lost 5 bases; unmatched junction nucleotides: 9. Blood sampling was done at baseline, cycle 4 day 1, and cycle 7 day 1. This chain connects TRBV7-3 to TRBJ2-5; 9 nucleotides match TRBD2. The sequence came from an adult with an advanced solid tumor such as melanoma, head and neck, liver or kidney cancer. The sequenced sample was CD4+ or CD8+ T cells sorted from blood, obtained in a trial of the OX40 agonist ivuxolimab. CDR3 coding DNA: TGTGCCAGCAGCCGTAGTGGGCGGGAGGGGGAGACCCAGTACTTC. Translation: CASSRSGREGETQYF.